This T cell receptor beta chain derives from a study of radiation and T cells in renal cell carcinoma. At the level of the study: Nephrectomy followed 15 Gy stereotactic body radiation by 4 weeks. Study observations and caveats: Pretreatment tumor biopsies were lacking, so baseline clonotypes are unknown. From baseline, blood top tumor clonotypes peaked at 2 weeks post-radiation.

Described time point: blood 2 weeks post-SBRT. Noted treatment: 15 Gy SBRT to primary tumor, nephrectomy 4 weeks later. Clear cell pathology was present in this patient's renal cell carcinoma. About this clone: Its antigen is not known.

V lost 4 bases and J lost 8, with 14 bases in between. The CDR3 is made up of 13 amino acids. Germline assignment: CDR1 KGHSY and CDR2 FQNENV. TCRdb keeps only in-frame clones here, not all; method: immunoSEQ multiplex PCR. The data show 150,000 or so clones, with roughly 87% seen just once and 10% to 15% held by the top ten. This clonotype was sampled from a woman aged 45 to 65 with renal cell carcinoma. The chain links TRBV16 to TRBJ1-2; no clear D. Sequences were derived from blood, sampled from a patient whose treatment included radiotherapy and nephrectomy. DNA of the CDR3: TGTGCCAGCAGCCTCTCCCCTGGGAGCGGCTACACCTTC. Amino acids: CASSLSPGSGYTF. Based on the CDR3 plus reference TRBV16 and TRBJ1-2, the full variable domain is GEEVAQTPKHLVRGEGQKAKLYCAPIKGHSYVFWYQQVLKNEFKFLISFQNENVFDETGMPKERFSAKCLPNSPCSLEIQATKLEDSAVYFCASSLSPGSGYTFGSGTRLTVV.